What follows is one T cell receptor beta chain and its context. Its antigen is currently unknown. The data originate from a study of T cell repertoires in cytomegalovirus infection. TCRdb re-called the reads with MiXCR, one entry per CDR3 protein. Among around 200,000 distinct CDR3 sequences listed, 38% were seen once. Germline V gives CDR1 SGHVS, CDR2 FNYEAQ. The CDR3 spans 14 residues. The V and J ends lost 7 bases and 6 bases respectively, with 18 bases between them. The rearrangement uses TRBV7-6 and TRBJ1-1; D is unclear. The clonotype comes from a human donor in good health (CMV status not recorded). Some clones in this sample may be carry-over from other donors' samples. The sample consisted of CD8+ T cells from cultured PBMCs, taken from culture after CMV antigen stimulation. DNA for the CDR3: TGTGCCAGCATCCGGATGTCCGGGCACGCTGAAGCTTTCTTT. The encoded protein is CASIRMSGHAEAFF.